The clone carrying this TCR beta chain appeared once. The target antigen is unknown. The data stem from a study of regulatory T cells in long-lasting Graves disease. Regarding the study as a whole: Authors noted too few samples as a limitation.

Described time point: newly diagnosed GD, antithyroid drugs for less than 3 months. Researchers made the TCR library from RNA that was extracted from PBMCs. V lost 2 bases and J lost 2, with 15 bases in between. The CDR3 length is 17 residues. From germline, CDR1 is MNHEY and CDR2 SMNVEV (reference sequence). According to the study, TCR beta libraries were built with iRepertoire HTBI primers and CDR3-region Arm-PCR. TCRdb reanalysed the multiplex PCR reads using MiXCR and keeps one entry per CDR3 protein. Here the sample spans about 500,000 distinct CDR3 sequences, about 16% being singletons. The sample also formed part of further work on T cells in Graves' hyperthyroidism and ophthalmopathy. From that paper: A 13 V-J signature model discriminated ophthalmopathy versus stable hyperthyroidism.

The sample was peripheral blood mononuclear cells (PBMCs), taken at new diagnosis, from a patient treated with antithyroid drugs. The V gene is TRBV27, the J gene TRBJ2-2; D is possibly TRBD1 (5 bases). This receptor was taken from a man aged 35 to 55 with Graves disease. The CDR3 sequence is CASSLPPLTVNTGELFF. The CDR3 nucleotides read TGTGCCAGCAGTTTACCCCCCTTGACAGTCAACACCGGGGAGCTGTTTTTT.